This TCR beta chain was sequenced in a study of post-analysis software for immune sequencing data (dated by TCRdb to between 2015 and 2016). With regard to the full study: Recorded disease courses included relapsing-remitting, secondary progressive and progressive-relapsing multiple sclerosis, with some patients lacking subtype annotation. Patient repertoires were compared against around 10 previously published healthy control repertoires from donors aged roughly 6 to 28 years. A subset of samples was prepared in parallel using single-end sample barcoding, then pooled and co-amplified after Illumina adapter ligation.

Results the study describes overall, beyond this receptor: Significantly higher frequencies in patients than in controls were found for roughly 5 TRBV segments, including TRBV5-6, TRBV5-1 and TRBV20-1. Normalized Chao1 diversity was significantly lower in multiple sclerosis patients than controls, suggesting substantial peripheral T-cell clonal expansion. The control group was slightly older than the multiple sclerosis patient group. Direct clustering with F measure revealed strong co-clustering of samples prepared in the same batch, which led to a batch-effect correction.

Between the V and J ends, shortened by 5 bases and 4 bases respectively, the junction contains 24 bases. CDR1 and CDR2 are read off the germline V gene as SQVTM and ANQGSEA. The CDR3 goes from the cysteine to the phenylalanine over 16 residues. The entry retains the CDR3 DNA only, 48 bases that are in frame from base 1. As to this clonotype: Its specific antigen is unknown. Per-base quality was not reported, and no clone a single base away is much larger than it.

TCR beta repertoires were profiled from peripheral blood of some 13 young patients with multiple sclerosis to demonstrate the VDJtools post-analysis software. The patients with multiple sclerosis were children and adolescents between about 6 and 17 years of age. Receptor amplification or capture employed PCR. Sequencing used an Illumina HiSeq 2500. Unique molecular identifiers were incorporated into TCR beta cDNA libraries to reduce PCR and sequencing biases. Per 1 to 10 million input T cells, approximately 500,000 cDNA molecules were obtained, such that each molecule approximated one T cell. The patient libraries were prepared and sequenced with the same protocol used for the earlier healthy control dataset. Samples belonging to the same batch were prepared together, multiplexed and sequenced on a shared HiSeq lane. The original methods were these. Raw barcoded reads were processed with MIGEC, discarding single-read molecular identifier groups before consensus assembly and CDR3 extraction. Clonotype tables were post-analysed with VDJtools, normalizing diversity by down-sampling all datasets to the smallest sample size. In repertoire overlap clustering, CDR3 amino acid sequences, but not nucleotide sequences, were matched to correct batch-related cross-sample contamination. TCRdb took the public reads, trimmed them with fastp at Q25, ran MiXCR for clone calling and kept in-frame beta chains. All rows with the same CDR3 protein become a single entry with the most common DNA and genes. The V and J calls reflect TCRdb's pipeline rather than the authors' work. The sample data list 450,000 to 650,000 distinct CDR3 sequences, and roughly 47% of these were observed just once. The ten most abundant clones make up about 1.5% of the sample.

Source material: blood. The TCR sequence derives from a girl aged 10 to 17 with multiple sclerosis. Recombination joined TRBV29-1 with TRBJ2-7, and perhaps TRBD2 as D gene, on 6 matching bases. The bases are TGCAGCGTTCCTAACCCCCCCGGGACGGGAGATTACGAGCAGTACTTC. Translated, this is CSVPNPPGTGDYEQYF.